Following are 21 T cell receptor beta chains from one sample sequenced in a study of monozygotic twins with inflammatory bowel disease. TCRdb reprocessed the 5' RACE reads, keeping one entry per CDR3 protein, no DNA. Here the sample table reports some 160,000 distinct CDR3 sequences. The specimen sequenced was blood. The receptors derive from a human donor with ulcerative colitis or Crohn's disease, or a healthy co-twin of an affected twin (not recorded which).

The chain recombines TRBV20-1 with TRBJ2-7; the D call of TRBD2 rests on TCRdb alone, since no DNA is present to check it. This CDR3 is built from 14 residues. Germline V CDR1 and CDR2: DFQATT, SNEGSKA (reference sequence). The CDR3 reads CSANKGTSAYEQYF.

The chain recombines TRBV29-1 with TRBJ1-4; the TCRdb call, TRBD1, lacks DNA for checking. The CDR3 covers 16 residues. In germline, CDR1 is SQVTM, CDR2 ANQGSEA. CDR3 sequence: CSAFPGEGATNEKLFF.

This sequence joins TRBV10-3 and TRBJ1-1. Per the germline V gene, CDR1 is ENHRY and CDR2 is SYGVKD. This CDR3 comprises 14 residues. The CDR3 protein is CAISESKGISEAFF.

The chain employs TRBV6-2 or TRBV6-3 and TRBJ2-7; the D call from TCRdb, TRBD2, cannot be confirmed without DNA. The CDR3 is 16 amino acids. Germline V gives CDR1 MNHEY, CDR2 SVGEGT. The CDR3 sequence is CASSYPFFGGAYEQYF.

The V call is TRBV20-1, the J call TRBJ2-3; TCRdb's assignment of TRBD1 cannot be checked, as there is no DNA. The CDR3 totals 15 residues. Looked up from germline, CDR1 is DFQATT and CDR2 is SNEGSKA (reference sequence). CDR3 residues: CSAQTGQVGSDTQYF.

The chain joins TRBV18 to TRBJ2-1; TCRdb lists TRBD1, though no DNA is available to test this call. The germline V gene has CDR1 KGHSH and CDR2 LQKENI. CDR3 length: 17 amino acids. CDR3 sequence: CASSPRLQDRVYNEQFF.

V is TRBV4-3 and J is TRBJ1-6; TCRdb lists TRBD1, though no DNA is available to test this call. Germline CDR1 reads LGHNA; CDR2 reads YSLEER. The CDR3 sequence is 17 residues long. The CDR3 region is CASSQTGFSSYNSPLHF.

The rearrangement links TRBV28 to TRBJ2-2; TCRdb designates TRBD1, a call that cannot be tested without DNA. Germline V gene lookup returns CDR1 MDHEN and CDR2 SYDVKM. The CDR3 extends over 13 amino acids. CDR3 region: CASSLTGVGELFF.

V usage is TRBV6-2 or TRBV6-3 and J usage is TRBJ1-1; TCRdb returns TRBD1, unconfirmable since there is no DNA. Germline V gives CDR1 MNHEY, CDR2 SVGEGT. CDR3 length: 13 residues. CDR3 loop: CASSPQLNTEAFF.

The CDR3 here is CSASGGPSSYNEQFF. This chain connects TRBV20-1 to TRBJ2-1; lacking DNA, the TRBD2 call made by TCRdb goes unchecked. CDR1 DFQATT and CDR2 SNEGSKA come from the germline V gene (reference sequence). This CDR3 contains 15 residues.

The chain is built from TRBV30 and TRBJ2-3; the D call from TCRdb, TRBD1, cannot be confirmed without DNA. Germline V gene sequence: CDR1 GTSNPN, CDR2 SVGIG (reference sequence). The CDR3 sequence is 14 residues long. CDR3 residues: CAWNQGTSTDTQYF.

The gene calls are TRBV29-1 and TRBJ2-3. CDR3 length: 13 amino acids. Germline CDR1 reads SQVTM; CDR2 reads ANQGSEA. This CDR3 reads CSVGRRGTDTQYF.

The gene calls are TRBV2 and TRBJ2-3; the TCRdb call, TRBD2, lacks DNA for checking. Germline V gene sequence: CDR1 SNHLY, CDR2 FYNNEI. The CDR3 loop spans 18 amino acids. CDR3: CASSESILAVTSTDTQYF. Complete variable domain (other parts from reference TRBV2 and TRBJ2-3): EPEVTQTPSHQVTQMGQEVILRCVPISNHLYFYWYRQILGQKVEFLVSFYNNEISEKSEIFDDQFSVERPDGSNFTLKIRSTKLEDSAMYFCASSESILAVTSTDTQYFGPGTRLTVL.

The chain recombines TRBV28 with TRBJ1-6; TCRdb selects TRBD1, and the lack of DNA leaves this call unchecked. Germline lookup yields CDR1 MDHEN and CDR2 SYDVKM. The CDR3 is made up of 15 amino acids. This chain's CDR3 is CASSLRDNYNSPLHF.

The V and J genes are TRBV5-1 and TRBJ1-1; checking the TCRdb D call of TRBD1 is not possible without DNA. The CDR3 sequence is 13 residues long. Germline CDR1 SGHRS, CDR2 YFSETQ. The CDR3 protein is CASSLGDQGRMEF. Combining the CDR3 with reference TRBV5-1 and TRBJ1-1 gives the whole variable domain KAGVTQTPRYLIKTRGQQVTLSCSPISGHRSVSWYQQTPGQGLQFLFEYFSETQRNKGNFPGRFSGRQFSNSRSEMNVSTLELGDSALYLCASSLGDQGRMEFGQGTRLTVV.

V usage is TRBV6-5 and J usage is TRBJ1-1. Germline lookup yields CDR1 MNHEY and CDR2 SVGAGI. CDR3 length: 12 amino acids. CDR3 loop: CASSRKNTEAFF.

V gene TRBV5-5 combines with J gene TRBJ2-7; as DNA is missing, the TRBD2 call by TCRdb cannot be tested. Germline V CDR1 and CDR2: SGHKS, YYEKEE (reference sequence). The CDR3 is made up of 15 amino acids. The CDR3: CASSFLGLAVYEQYF.

V gene TRBV7-8 combines with J gene TRBJ2-3; TCRdb proposes TRBD1, but this gene call is untestable without DNA. Germline CDR1 reads SGHVS; CDR2 reads FQNEAQ. CDR3 length equals 15 residues. The CDR3 is CASSWTGDRTDTQYF. Looking up the rest from reference TRBV7-8 and TRBJ2-3 gives the full variable domain: GAGVSQSPRYKVAKRGQDVALRCDPISGHVSLFWYQQALGQGPEFLTYFQNEAQLDKSGLPSDRFFAERPEGSVSTLKIQRTQQEDSAVYLCASSWTGDRTDTQYFGPGTRLTVL.

The V gene is TRBV29-1, the J gene TRBJ1-1; TCRdb returns TRBD1, unconfirmable since there is no DNA. Germline V gives CDR1 SQVTM, CDR2 ANQGSEA. The CDR3 runs 18 residues. The CDR3 loop is CSVISLAGARRLGTEAFF.

The chain uses TRBV5-1 and TRBJ1-1; TCRdb returns TRBD1, unconfirmable since there is no DNA. This CDR3 is built from 15 residues. Germline assignment: CDR1 SGHRS and CDR2 YFSETQ. This chain's CDR3 is CASSPIAGKNTEAFF.

The gene calls are TRBV11-2 and TRBJ2-3; the TCRdb call, TRBD2, lacks DNA for checking. Germline V lookup: CDR1 SGHAT, CDR2 FQNNGV. CDR3 length: 12 amino acids. The CDR3 is CASSPSAHTQYF. Supplemented by reference TRBV11-2 and TRBJ2-3, the full variable domain reads EAGVAQSPRYKIIEKRQSVAFWCNPISGHATLYWYQQILGQGPKLLIQFQNNGVVDDSQLPKDRFSAERLKGVDSTLKIQPAKLEDSAVYLCASSPSAHTQYFGPGTRLTVL.